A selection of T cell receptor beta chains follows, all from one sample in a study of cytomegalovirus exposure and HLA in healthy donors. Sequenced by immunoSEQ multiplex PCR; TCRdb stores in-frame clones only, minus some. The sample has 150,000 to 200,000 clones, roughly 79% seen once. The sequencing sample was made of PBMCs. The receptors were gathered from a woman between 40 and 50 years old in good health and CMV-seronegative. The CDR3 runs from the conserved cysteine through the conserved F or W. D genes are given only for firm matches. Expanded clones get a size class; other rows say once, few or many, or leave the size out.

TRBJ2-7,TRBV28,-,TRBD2,TGTGCCAGCAGTTCACTAGCGCCTACCTACGAGCAGTACTTC,CASSSLAPTYEQYF
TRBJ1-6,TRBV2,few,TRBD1,TGTGCCAGCAGTACCCAGGGGGTCGGGAATTCACCCCTCCACTTT,CASSTQGVGNSPLHF
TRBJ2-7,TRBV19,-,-,TGTGCCAGTAGCCTCCCGGGACAACGCTACGAGCAGTACTTC,CASSLPGQRYEQYF
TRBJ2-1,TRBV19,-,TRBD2,TGTGCCAGTACCCCGGGGGGACTAGGGATCGAGCAGTTCTTC,CASTPGGLGIEQFF
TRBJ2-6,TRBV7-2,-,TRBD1,TGTGCCAGCAGCTCCGGGACAGGGGGCGCCGGGGCCAACGTCCTGACTTTC,CASSSGTGGAGANVLTF
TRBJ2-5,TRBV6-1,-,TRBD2,TGTGCCAGCAGTGAGATGACTAGCGAGCCCTGGGAGACCCAGTACTTC,CASSEMTSEPWETQYF
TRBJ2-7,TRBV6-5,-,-,TGTGCCAGCGGCCGAGAGGGTAGCTTTGGAGGCGAGCAGTACTTC,CASGREGSFGGEQYF
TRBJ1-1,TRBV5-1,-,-,TGCGCCAGCAGAGTGGGGAGGGACACTGAAGCTTTCTTT,CASRVGRDTEAFF
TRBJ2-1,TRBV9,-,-,TGTGCCAGCAGCGTAGTTAGCGCCCAAGGCAATGAGCAGTTCTTC,CASSVVSAQGNEQFF
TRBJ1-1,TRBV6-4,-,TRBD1,TGTGCCAGCAGAGAGCGACAGGGCACTGAAGCTTTCTTT,CASRERQGTEAFF
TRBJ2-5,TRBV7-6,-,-,TGTGCCAGCAGCTCCCCCTGGGCCACCCAAGAGACCCAGTACTTC,CASSSPWATQETQYF
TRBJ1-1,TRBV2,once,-,TGTGCCACCAGTCCAGGGAATCTTTATGAAGCTTTCTTT,CATSPGNLYEAFF
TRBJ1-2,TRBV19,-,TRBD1,TGTGCCAGTAGTATCTCACATACAGGGGCGGAAGGCTACACCTTC,CASSISHTGAEGYTF
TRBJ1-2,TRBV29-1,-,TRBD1,TGCAGCGCCGGTAGACAGGGGGCCTTTACTAACTATGGCTACACCTTC,CSAGRQGAFTNYGYTF
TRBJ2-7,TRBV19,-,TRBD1,TGTGCCAGTAGTAACCTCGGGACAGGGGGCGGGGACGAGCAGTACTTC,CASSNLGTGGGDEQYF
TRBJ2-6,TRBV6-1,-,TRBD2,TGTGCCAGCAGTGCGAGACTAGCGGGGTCCCTCAGGGCCAACGTCCTGACTTTC,CASSARLAGSLRANVLTF
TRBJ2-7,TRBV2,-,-,TGTGCCAGCAGGGTAAGACTCGATACCTACGAGCAGTACTTC,CASRVRLDTYEQYF
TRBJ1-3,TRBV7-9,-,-,TGTGCCAGCAGCTTAGGTTCGAACACCATATATTTT,CASSLGSNTIYF
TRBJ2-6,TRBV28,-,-,TGTGCCAGCACCACAGGAACTGGGGCCAACGTCCTGACTTTC,CASTTGTGANVLTF
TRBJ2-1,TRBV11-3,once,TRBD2,TGTGCCAGCAGCGTGTGGCCAGCGGGAGGAATTGATGAGCAGTTCTTC,CASSVWPAGGIDEQFF
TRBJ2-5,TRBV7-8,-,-,TGTGCCAGCAGCCCACCGGGGAGGTACCAAGAGACCCAGTACTTC,CASSPPGRYQETQYF
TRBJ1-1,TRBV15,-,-,TGTGCCACCAGCAGAGATCGACGGGGAGGGGTCCGGGGTGAAGCTTTCTTT,CATSRDRRGGVRGEAFF
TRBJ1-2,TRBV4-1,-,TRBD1,TGCGCCAGCAGCTTAGGACAGGGGGGTGGCTACACCTTC,CASSLGQGGGYTF
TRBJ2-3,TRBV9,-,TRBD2,TGTGCCAGCAGCCCCACTAGCGGGATAACAGATACGCAGTATTTT,CASSPTSGITDTQYF
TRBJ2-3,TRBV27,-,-,TGTGCCAGCAGTCGCCGGAGCGAAGATACGCAGTATTTT,CASSRRSEDTQYF
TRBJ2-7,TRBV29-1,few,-,TGCAGCGTCGTACAGGGAGCCTACGAGCAGTACTTC,CSVVQGAYEQYF
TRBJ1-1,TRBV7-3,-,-,TGTGCCAGCAGCCCACAGGAAAACACTGAAGCTTTCTTT,CASSPQENTEAFF
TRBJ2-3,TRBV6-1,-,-,TGTGCCAGCAGTGAAGCGGTAGTCCCACCCACAGATACGCAGTATTTT,CASSEAVVPPTDTQYF
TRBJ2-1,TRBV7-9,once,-,TGTGCCAGCAGCCTTGGGATAGCGGATCTTTCCTACAATGAGCAGTTCTTC,CASSLGIADLSYNEQFF
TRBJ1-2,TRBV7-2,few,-,TGTGCCAGCACAACTAGGCGGGGGAATGGCTACACCTTC,CASTTRRGNGYTF
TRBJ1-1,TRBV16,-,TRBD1,TGTGCCAGCAGCCTTAAGGGGGCCGTGGGGACACTCTCTGAAGCTTTCTTT,CASSLKGAVGTLSEAFF
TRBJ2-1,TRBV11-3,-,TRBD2,TGTGCCAGCAGAAAGTCAAGCGGGAGTGTCGCCAATGAGCAGTTCTTC,CASRKSSGSVANEQFF
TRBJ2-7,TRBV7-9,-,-,TGTGCCAGCACCGAACAGGTCACCTACGAGCAGTACTTC,CASTEQVTYEQYF
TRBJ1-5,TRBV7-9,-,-,TGTGCCAGCAGCTTAGTGGGGGGTGTAGGCAATCAGCCCCAGCATTTT,CASSLVGGVGNQPQHF
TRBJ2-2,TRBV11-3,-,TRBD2,TGTGCCAGCAGCTTAGGCTTGACTAGCGGGAGTGCCGGGGAGCTGTTTTTT,CASSLGLTSGSAGELFF
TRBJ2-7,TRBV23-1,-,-,TGCGCCAGCAGTCAATCGGTAACGGGCGGGTACGAGCAGTACTTC,CASSQSVTGGYEQYF
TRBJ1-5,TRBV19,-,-,TGTGCCAGTAGTATATATATCGTTAATTTCGACAGCAACAATCAGCCCCAGCATTTT,CASSIYIVNFDSNNQPQHF
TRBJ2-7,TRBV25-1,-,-,TGTGCCAGCAGTGAACCACAGGCCGCTTCCTACGAGCAGTACTTC,CASSEPQAASYEQYF
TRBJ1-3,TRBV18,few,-,TGTGCCAGCTCACCCCCGACATCAGCATCTGGAAACACCATATATTTT,CASSPPTSASGNTIYF
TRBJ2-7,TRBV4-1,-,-,TGCGCCAGCAGCCAAGATGAGGCAAGGCAGTACTTC,CASSQDEARQYF
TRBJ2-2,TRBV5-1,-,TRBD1,TGCGCCAGTGGGACAGGAGACACCGGGGAGCTGTTTTTT,CASGTGDTGELFF
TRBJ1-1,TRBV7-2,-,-,TGTGCCAGCAGCTTATCTTCCCCAGGAGCTTTCTTT,CASSLSSPGAFF
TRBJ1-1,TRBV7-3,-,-,TGTGCCAGCAGCTTAGTGGGCGGGGGGACTGAAGCTTTCTTT,CASSLVGGGTEAFF
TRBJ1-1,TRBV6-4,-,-,TGTGCCAGCAAGGACCTTCAGGGGAGTACTGAAGCTTTCTTT,CASKDLQGSTEAFF
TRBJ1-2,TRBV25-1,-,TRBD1,TGTGCCAGCGATGCCACAGGGGAAGCTGGCTACACCTTC,CASDATGEAGYTF
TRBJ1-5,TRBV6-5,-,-,TGTGCCAGCAGTTACTCATTCAGGGGAGACCAGCCCCAGCATTTT,CASSYSFRGDQPQHF
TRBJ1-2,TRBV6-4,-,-,TGTGCCAGCAGTGCTGAGGGCTATGGCTACACCTTC,CASSAEGYGYTF
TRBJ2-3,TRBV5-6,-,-,TGTGCCAGCAGGTCAGGGGCAGATACGCAGTATTTT,CASRSGADTQYF
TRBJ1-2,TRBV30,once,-,TGTGCCTGGAGTCATCACAGCGGTTTCGACTTC,CAWSHHSGFDF
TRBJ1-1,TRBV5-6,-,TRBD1,TGTGCCAGCAGCTTGGACAGGGGGCGCGCAGCTTTCTTT,CASSLDRGRAAFF
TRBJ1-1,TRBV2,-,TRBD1,TGTGCCAGCAGGATACAGACAGGGGGTAAAACTGAAGCTTTCTTT,CASRIQTGGKTEAFF
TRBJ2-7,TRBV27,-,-,TGTGCCAGCAGGTCAGGGAACTTGATTTCCTGGGAGTACTTC,CASRSGNLISWEYF